This TCR beta chain was found in a study of pediatric ulcerative colitis. Study-wide findings and caveats: A couple of rectal clonotypes were found only in ulcerative colitis patients, all of them.

The V and J ends lost 3 bases and 8 bases respectively, with 8 bases between them. Germline assignment: CDR1 SNHLY and CDR2 FYNNEI. The CDR3 is made up of 13 amino acids. Clones were sequenced by immunoSEQ multiplex PCR, and TCRdb holds only the in-frame ones, with some missing. The sample includes approximately 9,300 clones, over 80% of them seen just once. Of note for this clone: Its target is unknown.

Ulcerative colitis patients received no immunosuppressive medication before the diagnostic colonoscopy. The source of this sequence is a girl under 18 with moderate ulcerative colitis. The rearrangement links TRBV2 to TRBJ1-6, with a tentative D call TRBD1 (6 bases). The source material was blood. The CDR3 spells CASSDPGDSPLHF. The CDR3 DNA reads as TGTGCCAGCAGTGACCCAGGGGATTCACCCCTCCACTTT. Drawing the rest from reference TRBV2 and TRBJ1-6, the complete variable domain is EPEVTQTPSHQVTQMGQEVILRCVPISNHLYFYWYRQILGQKVEFLVSFYNNEISEKSEIFDDQFSVERPDGSNFTLKIRSTKLEDSAMYFCASSDPGDSPLHFGNGTRLTVT.